Detailed here is one TCR beta chain. The antigen is unknown. TCRdb ran MiXCR on the 5' RACE reads and lists one entry per CDR3 protein. The data show 200,000 to 250,000 distinct CDR3 sequences, more than 25% seen once. V lost 1 base and J 5 bases, leaving 8 bases between the germline ends. Germline-derived CDR1 and CDR2 are MGHRA and YSYEKL. The CDR3 loop spans 13 amino acids. The data stem from a study of CD8 T cells in ankylosing spondylitis. The study's findings and limits: What appeared characteristic of ankylosing spondylitis blood was a TCR beta motif of under 10 highly homologous variants.

The J gene is TRBJ2-5, the V gene TRBV4-1; unclear D gene. The source material was blood, either unsorted or a sorted T cell fraction (not recorded which). This receptor was taken from a male donor with ankylosing spondylitis or in good health (not recorded which). CDR3 nucleotides: TGCGCCAGCAGCCAAGTTGTGTTGGAGACCCAGTACTTC. Its protein product is CASSQVVLETQYF.